This paragraph covers one TCR beta chain sequence. The target antigen is unknown. The PCR contained 60 Vbeta and 13 Jbeta primers. The data were produced by immunoSEQ multiplex PCR, yet TCRdb's version contains in-frame clones alone and is incomplete. The repertoire includes tens of thousands of clones, 78% of them detected once, and 3.5% to 5.5% sits in the top ten. These data belong to a study of cytomegalovirus exposure and HLA in healthy donors. This CDR3 comprises 16 residues. Germline loops: CDR1 SGHTA, CDR2 FQGNSA. V lost 1 base to trimming and J lost 5 bases; unmatched junction nucleotides: 6. Study-level findings and limits: Later analysis reportedly placed an Asian-associated ancestry cluster below the roughly 690-donor mean in N-insertions. With high specificity and sensitivity, the classifier reportedly diagnosed cytomegalovirus status.

This clonotype was obtained from a middle-aged man in good health and CMV-seronegative. The sequencing input was PBMCs. The chain employs TRBV7-2 and TRBJ2-7, with 12 bases matching TRBD2. CDR3 bases: TGTGCCAGCAGCTTAGGAGCCGGACTAGCGGGGAACGAGCAGTACTTC. This gives the protein CASSLGAGLAGNEQYF.